The T cell receptor (beta chain) under discussion was sequenced for a study of a mutant IDH1 vaccine in newly diagnosed glioma. On this clone: Its antigen is currently unknown.

Generated by immunoSEQ multiplex PCR, the TCRdb table keeps only in-frame clones and is missing some. The sample consists of tens of thousands of clones, approximately 79% of them appearing once. Time point meaning: week 11, during vaccination. Vaccination used 300 ug of mutant IDH1 20-mer peptide per dose, with topical imiquimod. CDR3 size: 13 residues. Germline CDR1 reads MNHEY; CDR2 reads SMNVEV (reference sequence). Deletions cut 2 bases from V and 2 bases from J, with 5 bases between. The chain employs TRBV27 and TRBJ2-3; the D is unclear. The sample here was PBMCs, taken from a glioma patient whose treatment included an IDH1 peptide vaccine. The source of this sequence is a man aged 35 to 55 with glioma. CDR3 DNA sequence: TGTGCCAGCAGTTTAGTAGTCACAGATACGCAGTATTTT. It specifies CASSLVVTDTQYF.